The text below deals with one T cell receptor beta chain. This sample stems from a study of blood T cell repertoires in COVID-19. About the study: COVID-19 samples, acute and convalescent, were from the United States, Italy and Spain.

Under the authors' procedure: Amplification of reference gene primers provided the estimated nucleated cell counts. Clones were read by immunoSEQ multiplex PCR, and TCRdb kept only the in-frame ones, dropping some. V and J calls and clone size are as listed in that table; D and trimming were resolved from the DNA. The data contain approximately 75,000 clones, roughly 82% of them seen just once; the ten biggest clones take up about 22%. Looked up from germline, CDR1 is SGHTA and CDR2 is FQGNSA. V was trimmed by 3 bases and J by 4 bases, leaving 15 bases between them. The CDR3 extends over 15 amino acids.

The specimen was peripheral blood. The clonotype comes from a woman in her forties or fifties with acute or convalescent COVID-19. The J gene is TRBJ2-5, the V gene TRBV7-2; D perhaps matches TRBD2 (6 bases). The CDR3 DNA follows: TGTGCCAGCAGCTTGGGTCCGGGACTCTCAGAGACCCAGTACTTC. Translating it yields CASSLGPGLSETQYF.